Each of the 12 T cell receptor beta chains below was sequenced from the same sample in a study of beta chain features in type 1 diabetes. Every bit of the isolated RNA underwent reverse transcription, so sequencing read expressed TCRB transcripts. This table comes from immunoSEQ multiplex PCR, and its TCRdb copy is limited to in-frame clones, with some not included. The table includes around 430,000 clones, approximately 31% detected once. The sequencing sample was made of naive CD4+ T cells from blood. These receptors were collected from a man younger than 35 in good health.

The chain carries TRBV7-9 and TRBJ1-1; D is undetermined. This CDR3 region has 12 residues. Per germline, CDR1 SEHNR and CDR2 FQNEAQ (reference sequence). The V gene lost 6 bases and the J gene lost 6 bases, with 11 bases spanning the gap. The CDR3 nucleotides are TGTGCCAGCAGTTTAACGATATCTGAAGCTTTCTTT. This encodes CASSLTISEAFF.

This clone has more than one count but fewer than ten. The chain is built from TRBV28 and TRBJ2-1, with D possibly matching TRBD1 (6 bases). The CDR3 loop spans 12 amino acids. V lost 5 bases to trimming and J lost 12 bases, with 14 bases between them. Germline CDR1 MDHEN, CDR2 SYDVKM. The CDR3 sequence: CASSLRGLGQFF. The CDR3 nucleotides read TGTGCCAGCAGTCTCAGGGGTCTCGGGCAGTTCTTC.

The chain joins TRBV7-2 to TRBJ2-1; 11 bases fit TRBD1. This CDR3 has 15 residues. Germline lookup yields CDR1 SGHTA and CDR2 FQGNSA. Germline trimming cut 5 bases from V and 6 bases from J; bases unmatched to any gene: 6. CDR3 amino acids: CASSIGQGAFNEQFF. CDR3 in DNA: TGTGCCAGCAGCATTGGACAGGGGGCGTTCAATGAGCAGTTCTTC.

The chain uses TRBV5-1 and TRBJ2-1, with TRBD2 matching over 9 bases. J was trimmed by 8 bases and V by 0 bases; bases with no gene match: 6. The CDR3 covers 15 residues. Germline V gives CDR1 SGHRS, CDR2 YFSETQ. The CDR3 bases are TGCGCCAGCAGCTTGGTGGTAGCGGGAGCGGATGAGCAGTTCTTC. Translation: CASSLVVAGADEQFF.

The genes are TRBV19 and TRBJ2-7, with a tentative D call TRBD1 (5 bases). Trimming left V 5 bases short and J 9 bases short, with 14 bases between. The CDR3 has 12 residues. CDR1 and CDR2 (germline): LNHDA, SQIVND (reference sequence). CDR3 bases: TGTGCCAGTAGTCCCACAGGCGCCGTGCAGTACTTC. This encodes CASSPTGAVQYF.

A single count supports this clone. The chain carries TRBV23-1 and TRBJ2-4; 12 bases map to TRBD2. TRBV23-1 qualifies as an ORF whose function is uncertain. This CDR3 has 16 amino acids. The junction had 7 bases not matched to a gene; V was cut back by 4 bases and J by 6 bases. As DNA, the CDR3 is TGCGCCAGCAGTCGAGGACTAGCGGGAACCCCAAACATTCAGTACTTC. Translation: CASSRGLAGTPNIQYF.

DNA of the CDR3: TGTGCCAGCACCGCAGGAGGAATCACGGATACGCAGTATTTT. Encoded protein: CASTAGGITDTQYF. The J gene is TRBJ2-3, the V gene TRBV6-5, with a possible D match to TRBD2 (5 bases). Germline V lookup: CDR1 MNHEY, CDR2 SVGAGI. CDR3 length: 14 amino acids. Trimming shortened V by 7 bases and J by 6 bases, and 17 bases separated the two germline ends.

This clone has only a few counts. The chain employs TRBV29-1 and TRBJ2-3; D is possibly TRBD1 (5 bases). CDR1 is SQVTM, CDR2 ANQGSEA, per germline. This CDR3 is 15 amino acids long. CDR3 nucleotide sequence: TGCAGTTTCACGAAGGCAGGGAAGATTACAGATACGCAGTATTTT. This codes for CSFTKAGKITDTQYF.

This chain connects TRBV14 to TRBJ2-5; 7 bases fit TRBD2. Germline values: CDR1 SGHDN, CDR2 FVKESK. The CDR3 has 15 amino acids. V dropped 3 bases and J dropped 4; count of bases not matched to a gene: 8. CDR3: CASSHRLAVGETQYF. For the CDR3, the DNA is TGTGCCAGCAGCCATAGGCTAGCGGTGGGAGAGACCCAGTACTTC.

Written as DNA, the CDR3 is TGTGCCAGCAGAATTCTGGGAGAGTTTGGGGAGCAGTTCTTC. Translation: CASRILGEFGEQFF. The V call is TRBV28, the J call TRBJ2-1; possibly TRBD2 for D (5 bases). Germline assignment: CDR1 MDHEN and CDR2 SYDVKM. The CDR3 is made up of 14 amino acids. The V and J ends lost 6 bases and 10 bases respectively, with 19 bases between them.

This CDR3 is CASSLGSSTDTQYF. CDR3 coding DNA: TGTGCCAGCAGCTTAGGGTCCAGCACAGATACGCAGTATTTT. V is TRBV7-7 and J is TRBJ2-3; D unclear. Trimming removed 1 base from V and 0 bases from J, with 5 bases in between. The CDR3 covers 14 residues. Germline CDR1 and CDR2: SSHAT and FNYEAQ (reference sequence).

The chain has TRBV5-1 and TRBJ2-3; 7 bases align to TRBD2. This CDR3 region has 13 residues. Germline V gene sequence: CDR1 SGHRS, CDR2 YFSETQ. With V trimmed by 6 bases and J by 5 bases, 6 bases remained unmatched. The DNA for the CDR3 is TGCGCCAGCACCTCCCCGGGAGGAGATACGCAGTATTTT. Translated, it gives CASTSPGGDTQYF.